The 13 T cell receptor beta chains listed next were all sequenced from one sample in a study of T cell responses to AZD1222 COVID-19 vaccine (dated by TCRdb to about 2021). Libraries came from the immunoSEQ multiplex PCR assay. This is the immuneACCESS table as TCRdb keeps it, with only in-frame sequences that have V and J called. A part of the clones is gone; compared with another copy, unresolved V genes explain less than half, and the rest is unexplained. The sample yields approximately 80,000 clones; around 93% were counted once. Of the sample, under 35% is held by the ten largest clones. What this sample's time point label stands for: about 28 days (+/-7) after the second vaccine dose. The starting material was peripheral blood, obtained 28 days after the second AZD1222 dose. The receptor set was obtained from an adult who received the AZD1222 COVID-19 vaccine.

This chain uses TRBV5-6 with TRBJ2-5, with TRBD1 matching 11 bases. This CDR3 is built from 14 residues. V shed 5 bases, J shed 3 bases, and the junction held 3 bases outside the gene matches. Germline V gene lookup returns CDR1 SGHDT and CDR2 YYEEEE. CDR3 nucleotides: TGTGCCAGCAGTAGGACAGGGGGCGAAGAGACCCAGTACTTC. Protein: CASSRTGGEETQYF.

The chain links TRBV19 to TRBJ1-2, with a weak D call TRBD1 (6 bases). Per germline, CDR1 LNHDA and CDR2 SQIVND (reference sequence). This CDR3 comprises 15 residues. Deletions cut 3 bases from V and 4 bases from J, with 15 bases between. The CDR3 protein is CASSMGGSVSYGYTF. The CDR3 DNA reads TGTGCCAGTAGTATGGGGGGCTCGGTATCCTATGGCTACACCTTC.

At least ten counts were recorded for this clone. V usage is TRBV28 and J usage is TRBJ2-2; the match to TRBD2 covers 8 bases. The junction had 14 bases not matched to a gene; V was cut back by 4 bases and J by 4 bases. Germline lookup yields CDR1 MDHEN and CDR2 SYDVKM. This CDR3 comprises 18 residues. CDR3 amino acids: CASSSGTQREIFTGELFF. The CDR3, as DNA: TGTGCCAGCAGTTCAGGGACCCAGCGGGAGATCTTCACCGGGGAGCTGTTTTTT.

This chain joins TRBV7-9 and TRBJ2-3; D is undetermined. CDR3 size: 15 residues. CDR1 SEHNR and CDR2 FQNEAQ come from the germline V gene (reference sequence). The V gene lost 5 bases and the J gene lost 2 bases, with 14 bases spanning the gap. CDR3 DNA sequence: TGTGCCAGCAGCGTCTCAGTGTCCCTCACAGATACGCAGTATTTT. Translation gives CASSVSVSLTDTQYF.

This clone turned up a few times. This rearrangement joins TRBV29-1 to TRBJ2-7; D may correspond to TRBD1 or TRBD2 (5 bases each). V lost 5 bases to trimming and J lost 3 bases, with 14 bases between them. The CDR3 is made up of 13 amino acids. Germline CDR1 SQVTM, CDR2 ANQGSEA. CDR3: CSVRVGGNYEQYF. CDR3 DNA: TGCAGCGTTCGTGTTGGGGGAAACTACGAGCAGTACTTC.

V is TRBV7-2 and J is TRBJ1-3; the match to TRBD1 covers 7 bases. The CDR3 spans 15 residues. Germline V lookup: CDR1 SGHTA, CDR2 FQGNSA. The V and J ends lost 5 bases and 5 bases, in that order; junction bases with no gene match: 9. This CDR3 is CASSPRTGSRNTIYF. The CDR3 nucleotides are TGTGCCAGCAGCCCTAGGACAGGCAGTCGAAACACCATATATTTT.

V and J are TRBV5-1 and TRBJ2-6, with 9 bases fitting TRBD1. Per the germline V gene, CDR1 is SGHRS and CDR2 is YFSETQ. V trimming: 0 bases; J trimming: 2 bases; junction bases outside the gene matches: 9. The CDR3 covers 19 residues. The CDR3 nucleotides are TGCGCCAGCAGCTTGGTGTGGCGGGACAGGGTGACTGGGGCCAACGTCCTGACTTTC. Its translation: CASSLVWRDRVTGANVLTF.

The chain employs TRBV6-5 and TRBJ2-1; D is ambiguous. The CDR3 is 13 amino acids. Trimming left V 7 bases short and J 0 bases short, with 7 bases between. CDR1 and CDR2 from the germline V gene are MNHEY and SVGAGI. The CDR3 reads CASTRNSYNEQFF. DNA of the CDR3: TGTGCCAGCACTCGTAACTCCTACAATGAGCAGTTCTTC.

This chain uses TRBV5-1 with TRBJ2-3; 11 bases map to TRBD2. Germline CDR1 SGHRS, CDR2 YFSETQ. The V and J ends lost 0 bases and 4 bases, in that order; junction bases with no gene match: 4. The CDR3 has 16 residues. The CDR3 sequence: CASSLVGTSGADTQYF. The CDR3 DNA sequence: TGCGCCAGCAGCTTGGTGGGGACTAGCGGCGCAGATACGCAGTATTTT. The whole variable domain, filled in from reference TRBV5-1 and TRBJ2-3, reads KAGVTQTPRYLIKTRGQQVTLSCSPISGHRSVSWYQQTPGQGLQFLFEYFSETQRNKGNFPGRFSGRQFSNSRSEMNVSTLELGDSALYLCASSLVGTSGADTQYFGPGTRLTVL.

CDR3 amino acids: CASSLPGQGEETQYF. CDR3 DNA: TGTGCCAGTAGTCTACCGGGACAGGGTGAGGAGACCCAGTACTTC. J is TRBJ2-5 and V is TRBV19, with 9 bases fitting TRBD1. The CDR3 runs 15 residues. The trim removed 5 bases at V and 5 bases at J, leaving 9 bases unmatched. Germline loops: CDR1 LNHDA, CDR2 SQIVND (reference sequence).

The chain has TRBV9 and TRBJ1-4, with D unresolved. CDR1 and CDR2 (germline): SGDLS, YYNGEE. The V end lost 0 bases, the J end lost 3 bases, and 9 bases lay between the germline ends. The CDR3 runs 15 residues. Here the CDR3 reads CASSVASTSNEKLFF. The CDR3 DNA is TGTGCCAGCAGCGTAGCCAGTACCTCTAATGAAAAACTGTTTTTT.

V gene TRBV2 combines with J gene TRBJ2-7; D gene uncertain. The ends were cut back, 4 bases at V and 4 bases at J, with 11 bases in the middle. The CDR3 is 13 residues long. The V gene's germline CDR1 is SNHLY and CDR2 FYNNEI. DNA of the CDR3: TGTGCCAGCAGTGGGTCGATCGGGTACGAGCAGTACTTC. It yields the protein CASSGSIGYEQYF.

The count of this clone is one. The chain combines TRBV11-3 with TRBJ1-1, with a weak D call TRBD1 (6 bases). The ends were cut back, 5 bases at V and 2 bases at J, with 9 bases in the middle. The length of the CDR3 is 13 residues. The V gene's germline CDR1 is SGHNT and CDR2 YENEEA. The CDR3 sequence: CASSTDRNTEAFF. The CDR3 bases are TGTGCCAGCAGCACGGACAGAAACACTGAAGCTTTCTTT.